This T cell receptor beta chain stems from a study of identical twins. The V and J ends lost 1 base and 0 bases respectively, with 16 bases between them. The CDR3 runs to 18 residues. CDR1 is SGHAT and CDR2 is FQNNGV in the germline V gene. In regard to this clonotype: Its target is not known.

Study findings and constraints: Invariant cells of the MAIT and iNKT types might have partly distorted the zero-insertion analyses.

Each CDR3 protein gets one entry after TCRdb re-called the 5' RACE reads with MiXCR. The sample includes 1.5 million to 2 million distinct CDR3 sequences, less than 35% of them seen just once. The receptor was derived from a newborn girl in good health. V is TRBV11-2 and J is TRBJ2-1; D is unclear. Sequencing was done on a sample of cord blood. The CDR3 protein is CASSLVGSNHPSYNEQFF. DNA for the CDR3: TGTGCCAGCAGCTTAGTCGGCAGTAATCATCCCTCCTACAATGAGCAGTTCTTC.